The present entry profiles one TCR beta chain with its context. The antigen it binds to is not known. Base quality data are lacking; no much larger clone is found one base away. Here V drops 4 bases and J drops 4 bases, and the junction holds 8 bases not matched to any gene. The CDR3 contains 15 residues, cysteine and phenylalanine counted. The only DNA kept is the CDR3, 45 bases in frame from the first base. CDR1 and CDR2 (SGHRS, YFSETQ) derive from the germline V gene. The cohort comprised more than 550 healthy bone marrow donors. At the time of sampling, all cohort members were nominally healthy, though unrecorded immune exposures were likely present. The donor was CMV seropositive and belonged to the group of 250 to 350 seropositive cohort members. Each donor provided a peripheral blood sample, and peripheral blood mononuclear cells were used for TCR beta sequencing. Genomic DNA extraction from the blood cell samples was performed with the Qiagen DNeasy Blood Extraction Kit.

The sample is drawn from a study of cytomegalovirus exposure and HLA in healthy donors (dated by TCRdb to 2016 to 2017). Regarding the complete study: An earlier analysis of approximately 640 of the donors reported more than 250 Gb of sequence data and roughly 110 million unique TCR beta sequences from about 200 million T cells. Because of strong linkage in the cohort, four to six DR-DQ haplotypes were treated as single units for association and clustering. The study aimed to test whether signatures of past pathogen exposure could be identified by cataloging public T cell receptors. HLA typing included class I and class II loci at four-digit resolution. Of the roughly 400 genotyped donors, 65% to 90% fell in the genetic ancestry cluster associated with self-reported Caucasian donors. Among 300 to 500 genotyped donors of the cohort, an average of roughly 230,000 unique TCR beta nucleotide sequences was sequenced per donor, of which about 18% were non-productive. Typing coverage differed by locus: A, B, C, DRB1 and DQB1 were typed in roughly 620-630 donors, DQA1 in approximately 520, DPA1 in over 600, and DPB1 in just under 490. An early release that covered about 600 HLA-typed donors contained about 300 gigabases of sequencing data and 65 million to 100 million unique TCR sequences. The study profiled the T cell repertoires of about 720 subjects by immunosequencing and related them to cytomegalovirus serostatus. Every discovery cohort repertoire had been produced on one sequencing platform. In addition to the first cohort of about 650 subjects, a separate validation cohort of 120 different subjects was used. The later analysis used no new phenotypic data to find candidate immune exposures, relying instead on TCR beta sequences and their occurrence across donors. An earlier analysis of more than 450 of the donors used high-throughput TCR beta sequencing to judge whether each TCR beta V gene segment behaved as functional or pseudogenic. Genome-wide SNP genotypes for about 65% of the 666 donors were used in a later genetic analysis, which treated that subset as a discovery cohort. The study combined high-throughput TCR immunosequencing, statistical association of individual TCRs with disease status, and machine learning to predict cytomegalovirus infection status. Alongside the repertoire data, information on donor age, sex, ethnicity and CMV serostatus was compiled. A later analysis re-analyzed previously published TCR beta repertoires from 600 to 850 donors and added high-resolution HLA genotyping to study TCR occurrence patterns.

Libraries were prepared through the immunoSEQ multiplex PCR assay. For the multiplex PCR, a mixture combining 60 forward primers for TCR Vbeta segments and 13 reverse primers for TCR Jbeta segments was used. Amplification of the CDR3 region of rearranged TCR beta genes was performed with a multiplex PCR assay on genomic DNA. On the Illumina HiSeq System, the amplified TCR beta libraries were sequenced as 87-base-pair reads. In the original analysis: A later analysis counted about 76 million unique TCR beta chains across the roughly 700 repertoires, and some 11 million of these chains were shared by at least two donors. Raw reads were error-corrected and collapsed into unique sequences by a nearest-neighbor algorithm in which closely related sequences were merged to remove PCR and sequencing errors. CDR3 sequences were aligned to IMGT reference sequences to assign V, D and J gene segments. For a sequence to be retained, a match of at least six nucleotides to both a V gene segment and a J gene segment was required. Rearrangements were classified as productive when the CDR3 lacked stop codons and remained in frame with V and J, and all other rearrangements were classified as non-productive. Following IMGT convention, CDR3 was defined as the stretch from the second conserved V-encoded cysteine up to the conserved J-encoded phenylalanine. The earlier analysis of 450 to 750 of the donors excluded any sequence lacking an unambiguous match to a single V gene segment. In an earlier analysis of around 600 of the donors, V segments were called functional above 56.7% productive rearrangements and were called segregating when the between-donor standard deviation exceeded 5%. To diagnose cytomegalovirus status from the catalog of TCR beta chain sequences, a statistical classification framework was built. In a later analysis, V and J genes were assigned by comparing TCR nucleotide sequences against IMGT/GENE-DB human TR gene sequences. Using the TCRdist pipeline, a later analysis assigned CDR3 sequences along with most-parsimonious VDJ recombination scenarios. In a later analysis, each TCR beta chain was defined by its CDR3 amino acid sequence together with its V-gene family, and reads without a unique V-gene family were excluded. To address suspected cross-contamination and a sequencing artifact, a later analysis removed roughly 640 highly shared, low-generation-probability nucleotide sequences. For each public chain, a later analysis derived a clonal expansion index from normalized ranks of inferred template counts within each repertoire. In a later analysis, generation probabilities were computed with a VDJ recombination model fitted to out-of-frame rearrangements, and the resulting probabilities were checked against IGoR. Hypergeometric tests were used in a later analysis to score TCR-TCR, TCR-HLA and TCR-CMV co-occurrence, with a repertoire-size bias correction applied to the TCR pairs. False discovery rates were estimated in a later analysis by permuting HLA or CMV assignments 20 times. In a later analysis, co-occurring TCRs were grouped with DBSCAN, and TCRdist sequence similarity was added when clustering was performed within HLA-allele-positive subsets. For co-occurrence clustering, repertoires with fewer than 30,000 or more than 120,000 public chains were excluded, along with 4 to 6 repertoires with anomalous nucleotide sharing. This immuneACCESS table, as held by TCRdb, lists in-frame sequences with V and J called but not all clones. Of the missing ones, under half trace to an unresolved V gene in checked studies; the others have no known cause. V and J calls and clone size are those listed in that table; D and trimming were worked out from the DNA. The sample table lists about 170,000 clones, about 85% of them with a count of one. About 2.5% of the sample is taken by the ten largest.

General findings and caveats noted by the study authors: In a later analysis, several top co-occurrence clusters were reported to appear linked to parvovirus B19, influenza, CMV and Epstein-Barr virus. Immune exposure information for the cohort was limited to CMV serostatus. V-gene and J-gene trimming of TCR beta chains was associated with a missense DCLRE1C variant in a later genetic analysis, and the association was replicated in an independent cohort. Because some donors lacked HLA typing at each locus, the association tests relied only on the typed subset. Because counts were too low, seventeen rarely observed V segments, including chromosome 9 orphons, were excluded from the earlier analysis of roughly 580 of the donors. In a later analysis, TCR association rates were found to vary across HLA loci, with the most associated TCRs seen for DRB1 alleles and the fewest for HLA-C alleles. In the study, about 150 TCR beta chains were listed as associated with cytomegalovirus. According to a later genetic analysis, donors in an Asian-associated ancestry cluster had fewer N-insertions in productive TCRs than the roughly 670-donor mean. In both the original and validation cohorts, the classifier was reported to diagnose cytomegalovirus status with high specificity and sensitivity. The sequencing pipeline was judged likely to have produced a cluster of highly shared sequence variants as a technical artifact. Sequencing depth was assumed to be roughly uniform across donors in the presence/absence analyses, though that assumption may not hold. A later analysis found that HLA-associated TCR beta chains were more clonally expanded and had lower generation probabilities than equally common non-associated chains. A further reported finding was that TCR beta sequences accurately predicted the HLA-A and HLA-B alleles for most subjects in the first cohort. Linkage disequilibrium might explain the correlated functional status among segregating V segments, but an unknown experimental factor could not be excluded. Most TCR sequences were observed very rarely across donors, whereas some public TCRs were present in many individuals. A later analysis found that most CMV-associated TCR beta chains appeared HLA-restricted, with HLA associations seemingly driven largely by CMV exposure. Some IMGT-functional V segments, including TRBV6-2 and TRBV6-3, could not be distinguished by the 87-base-pair reads and were therefore excluded. In vitro tests confirmed that a few of the cytomegalovirus-associated TCR beta chains recognize cytomegalovirus antigens. In this cohort, only TCR beta chains were sequenced, and detectable features were limited by the absence of alpha or paired-chain data. When HLA alleles, especially DR and DQ, strongly co-occurred, TCR associations were difficult to assign to individual alleles. In an earlier analysis of 587 of the donors, most TCR beta V segments were observed in productive rearrangements about 87% or about 30% of the time, broadly matching IMGT annotations. Specific HLA alleles were associated with roughly 17,000 TCR beta sequences at a false discovery rate of 0.05 in a later analysis. According to the authors, the approach could potentially be generalized to other disease states and immunological phenotypes.

Rearrangement joined TRBV5-1 to TRBJ2-3; 8 central nucleotides agree with TRBD2. The specimen sequenced was PBMCs. This TCR came from a man aged 25 to 40 in good health and CMV-seropositive. CDR3 sequence: CASSRRGLAADTQYF. The DNA sequence is TGCGCCAGCAGCCGCCGAGGACTAGCAGCAGATACGCAGTATTTT.